The 24 T cell receptor beta chains in this list originate from one sample, sequenced in a study of tumor-infiltrating lymphocytes in localized non-small cell lung cancer. TCRdb keeps only in-frame clones here, not all; method: immunoSEQ multiplex PCR. Among about 24,000 clones listed, approximately 59% were seen once. The material sequenced was lung tumor tissue. Receptor source: a human donor with non-small cell lung cancer.

This chain joins TRBV10-2 and TRBJ2-1; 9 bases line up with TRBD2. The CDR3 totals 15 residues. Losses at the gene ends were 0 bases for V and 8 bases for J; bases not matched to a gene: 5. Germline CDR1 and CDR2: WSHSY and SAAADI. For the CDR3, the DNA is TGCGCCAGCAGTGAGTCTAGCGGGAGCAGGTATGAGCAGTTCTTC. Its translation is CASSESSGSRYEQFF.

This clone turned up a few times. The rearrangement joins TRBV5-1 to TRBJ2-5, with D unresolved. Germline CDR1 and CDR2: SGHRS and YFSETQ. The CDR3 loop spans 13 amino acids. V was trimmed by 5 bases and J by 4 bases, leaving 12 bases between them. The CDR3 is CASSSSGAETQYF. In DNA form, the CDR3 reads TGCGCCAGCAGTTCTTCAGGAGCAGAGACCCAGTACTTC.

V and J are TRBV29-1 and TRBJ2-5, with D tentatively TRBD2 (6 bases). Deletions cut 3 bases from V and 5 bases from J, with 13 bases between. CDR3 length: 13 residues. CDR1 is SQVTM, CDR2 ANQGSEA, per germline. CDR3 coding DNA: TGCAGCGTTGATGACGGGAGAGGGGAGACCCAGTACTTC. This gives the protein CSVDDGRGETQYF.

By share, this clone ranks as medium-sized. The chain employs TRBV4-2 and TRBJ2-7, with unresolved D. Germline CDR1 is LGHNA and CDR2 is YNFKEQ. V was clipped by 0 bases and J by 1 base, with 10 bases between them. CDR3 length: 15 amino acids. The CDR3, as DNA: TGTGCCAGCAGCCAAGAAACAGCGAATTCCTACGAGCAGTACTTC. This gives the protein CASSQETANSYEQYF.

This clone was counted a single time. The genes are TRBV19 and TRBJ1-2; 7 nucleotides line up with TRBD1. The CDR3 is 13 amino acids. The trim removed 6 bases at V and 12 bases at J, leaving 13 bases unmatched. Germline loops: CDR1 LNHDA, CDR2 SQIVND (reference sequence). The CDR3 DNA is TGTGCCAGTAGCGGGGACAGCCCCCTAAAGAACACCTTC. Protein sequence: CASSGDSPLKNTF.

This chain links TRBV6-4 with TRBJ1-3; weak D call: TRBD1 (5 bases). This CDR3 is 16 amino acids long. V was shortened by 1 base and J by 2 bases, with 12 bases between the two germline ends. Per the germline V gene, CDR1 is MRHNA and CDR2 is SNTAGT. CDR3 nucleotide sequence: TGTGCCAGCAGTGACTGGGACCCAGGTACTGGAAACACCATATATTTT. It encodes CASSDWDPGTGNTIYF.

J is TRBJ1-1 and V is TRBV5-1, with TRBD1 as a possible D gene (5 bases). With 2 bases removed from V and 5 bases from J, the gap between germline ends came to 10 bases. The CDR3 loop spans 13 amino acids. Germline V gene data show CDR1 as SGHRS and CDR2 as YFSETQ. The DNA of the CDR3 is TGCGCCAGCAGCTTTCAGGGAAGAACTGAAGCTTTCTTT. Its protein is CASSFQGRTEAFF. The full variable domain, with the rest looked up from reference TRBV5-1 and TRBJ1-1, is KAGVTQTPRYLIKTRGQQVTLSCSPISGHRSVSWYQQTPGQGLQFLFEYFSETQRNKGNFPGRFSGRQFSNSRSEMNVSTLELGDSALYLCASSFQGRTEAFFGQGTRLTVV.

CDR3 protein: CASSYRRGLGAHEQYF. Here the CDR3 DNA reads TGTGCCAGCAGTTACCGCCGAGGGCTAGGGGCCCACGAGCAGTACTTC. The chain combines TRBV6-5 with TRBJ2-7; D may be TRBD1 or TRBD2 (5 bases each). The length of the CDR3 is 16 residues. Trimming took off 2 bases at V and 5 bases at J, with 19 bases between the two ends. Germline V CDR1 and CDR2: MNHEY, SVGAGI.

This rearrangement joins TRBV5-1 to TRBJ2-7, with D unclear. The CDR3 is made up of 14 amino acids. V shed 0 bases and J shed 5 bases, with 12 bases lying between them. The germline V gene encodes CDR1 SGHRS and CDR2 YFSETQ. CDR3 DNA sequence: TGCGCCAGCAGCTTGGATTTGGTATCTCACGAGCAGTACTTC. Its translation is CASSLDLVSHEQYF.

In the case of this clone: The junction departs from the called germline gene at one end, perhaps through a read error. V is TRBV6-6 and J is TRBJ1-2; the D gene is possibly TRBD1 (5 bases). The length of the CDR3 is 14 residues. Germline assignment: CDR1 MNHNY and CDR2 SVGAGI (reference sequence). The CDR3 reads CASNYPGMNYGYTF. The CDR3 DNA follows: TGTGCCAGCAATTACCCAGGGATGAACTATGGCTACACCTTC.

This rearrangement joins TRBV5-1 to TRBJ2-3, with 13 bases identical to TRBD2. With 5 bases clipped from V and 0 bases from J, the junction kept 9 bases outside the gene matches. Germline V CDR1 and CDR2: SGHRS, YFSETQ. The CDR3 length is 18 residues. This chain's CDR3 is CASSGTSGTISSTDTQYF. As DNA, the CDR3 is TGCGCCAGCAGTGGGACTAGCGGGACGATATCTAGCACAGATACGCAGTATTTT. The full variable domain, its missing parts supplied by reference TRBV5-1 and TRBJ2-3, is KAGVTQTPRYLIKTRGQQVTLSCSPISGHRSVSWYQQTPGQGLQFLFEYFSETQRNKGNFPGRFSGRQFSNSRSEMNVSTLELGDSALYLCASSGTSGTISSTDTQYFGPGTRLTVL.

This clone was observed a handful of times. The V and J genes are TRBV4-1 and TRBJ2-1; D is unresolved. Deletions cut 1 base from V and 5 bases from J, with 9 bases between. Germline CDR1 MGHRA, CDR2 YSYEKL. CDR3 length: 14 residues. CDR3 protein: CASSQGHNDNEQFF. The CDR3 DNA follows: TGCGCCAGCAGCCAAGGACACAACGACAATGAGCAGTTCTTC.

The rearrangement joins TRBV6-6 to TRBJ1-5, with D possibly being TRBD1 (6 bases). Germline CDR1 is MNHNY and CDR2 is SVGAGI (reference sequence). Trimming shortened V by 3 bases and J by 5 bases, and 14 bases separated the two germline ends. The CDR3 is 15 residues long. The CDR3 loop reads CASSYSGAGDQPQHF. The CDR3 region has the DNA TGTGCCAGCAGTTATTCGGGGGCGGGAGATCAGCCCCAGCATTTT.

This clone turned up a few times. The chain couples TRBV10-2 to TRBJ2-5, with 8 bases identical to TRBD1. After removal of 9 bases from V and 9 bases from J, the junction contained 15 bases not matched to a gene. The CDR3 is 14 residues long. Germline CDR1 WSHSY, CDR2 SAAADI. Written as DNA, the CDR3 is TGCGCCAGTGAGAGGGCAGGGGGCCTCCGGTCCCAGTACTTC. As protein: CASERAGGLRSQYF.

The chain employs TRBV7-3 and TRBJ2-2, with TRBD2 identical over 9 bases. CDR1 and CDR2 (germline): SGHTA, FQGTGA. V was clipped by 0 bases and J by 0 bases; unmatched bases: 8. CDR3 size: 19 residues. CDR3 in amino acids: CASSLTALAGYSNTGELFF. Written as DNA, the CDR3 is TGTGCCAGCAGCTTAACAGCTCTAGCGGGGTACTCGAACACCGGGGAGCTGTTTTTT. The full variable domain, its missing parts supplied by reference TRBV7-3 and TRBJ2-2, is GAGVSQTPSNKVTEKGKYVELRCDPISGHTALYWYRQSLGQGPEFLIYFQGTGAADDSGLPNDRFFAVRPEGSVSTLKIQRTERGDSAVYLCASSLTALAGYSNTGELFFGEGSRLTVL.

The chain links TRBV10-3 to TRBJ1-1; TRBD1 is a possible D gene (6 bases). V was cut by 5 bases and J by 0 bases, with 10 bases left in between. The germline V gene encodes CDR1 ENHRY and CDR2 SYGVKD. The CDR3 has 14 residues. CDR3 in DNA: TGTGCCATCAGTACCGGACAGATGAACACTGAAGCTTTCTTT. Its protein product is CAISTGQMNTEAFF.

This clone was found a few times. The chain uses TRBV9 and TRBJ2-2; 8 bases fit TRBD2. V lost 0 bases and J lost 6; bases outside the gene matches: 4. This CDR3 spans 15 amino acids. Germline V lookup: CDR1 SGDLS, CDR2 YYNGEE. This CDR3 is CASSVDGRVAGELFF. The CDR3 DNA is TGTGCCAGCAGCGTAGACGGGAGGGTGGCCGGGGAGCTGTTTTTT.

This clone was detected only once. The J gene is TRBJ1-3, the V gene TRBV11-2; 8 nucleotides match TRBD1. This CDR3 has 14 amino acids. The V segment lost 4 bases and the J segment 2 bases; nucleotides outside the gene matches: 1. Germline assignment: CDR1 SGHAT and CDR2 FQNNGV. The CDR3 sequence is CASSSTGAGNTIYF. DNA of the CDR3: TGTGCCAGCAGCTCGACAGGGGCTGGAAACACCATATATTTT.

As DNA, the CDR3 is TGTGCCAGCAGTGCGGGGGGGAGGAACACTGAAGCTTTCTTT. Its protein product is CASSAGGRNTEAFF. The V call is TRBV2, the J call TRBJ1-1; tentatively, D is TRBD1 (5 bases). Trimming shortened V by 4 bases and J by 1 base, and 10 bases separated the two germline ends. The V gene's germline CDR1 is SNHLY and CDR2 FYNNEI. The CDR3 runs 14 residues.

The table lists this clone with a few counts. The V and J genes are TRBV7-7 and TRBJ2-7; tentatively, D is TRBD2 (6 bases). The germline V gene encodes CDR1 SSHAT and CDR2 FNYEAQ (reference sequence). Trimming shortened V by 1 base and J by 2 bases, and 12 bases separated the two germline ends. The CDR3 covers 15 residues. This CDR3 is CASSLGEVSTYEQYF. The CDR3 DNA reads as TGTGCCAGCAGCTTAGGGGAGGTAAGCACCTACGAGCAGTACTTC.

On this clone itself: The identical CDR3 is also encoded by other nucleotide sequences in the sample. V usage is TRBV7-2 and J usage is TRBJ2-1; the D gene is possibly TRBD2 (6 bases). The CDR3 runs to 16 residues. Per the germline V gene, CDR1 is SGHTA and CDR2 is FQGNSA. The V end was cut by 2 bases, the J end by 15 bases, with 26 bases between. CDR3 residues: CASSLTPLRAGGTLFF. In DNA form, the CDR3 reads TGTGCCAGCAGCTTAACACCCCTTCGAGCGGGCGGCACCCTGTTCTTC.

The chain couples TRBV29-1 to TRBJ1-1, with no clear D. V shed 6 bases and J shed 4 bases, with 9 bases lying between them. This CDR3 region has 11 residues. The V gene's germline CDR1 is SQVTM and CDR2 ANQGSEA. CDR3 residues: CSVWGSTEAFF. DNA of the CDR3: TGCAGCGTCTGGGGAAGCACTGAAGCTTTCTTT.

V gene TRBV5-1 combines with J gene TRBJ2-2; the D is unclear. Germline-derived CDR1 and CDR2 are SGHRS and YFSETQ. V dropped 1 base and J dropped 1 base, with 5 bases sitting between them. The CDR3 loop spans 14 amino acids. CDR3 in DNA: TGCGCCAGCAGCTTGTCTGTGAACACCGGGGAGCTGTTTTTT. Translating it yields CASSLSVNTGELFF.

V gene TRBV5-1 combines with J gene TRBJ2-2, with TRBD1 as a possible D gene (6 bases). Trimming stripped 4 bases from V and 0 bases from J, with 13 bases between. The CDR3 runs to 16 residues. Germline CDR1 reads SGHRS; CDR2 reads YFSETQ. This chain's CDR3 is CASSPHRDANTGELFF. CDR3 bases: TGCGCCAGCAGCCCCCACAGGGACGCGAACACCGGGGAGCTGTTTTTT.